Each of the 30 T cell receptor beta chains below was sequenced from the same sample in a study of cytomegalovirus exposure and HLA in healthy donors. It was with 60 Vbeta and 13 Jbeta primers that the PCR ran. TCRdb's table, derived via immunoSEQ multiplex PCR, lists solely in-frame clones and lacks some. This sample has under 150,000 clones, with about 82% found just once. Sequencing input: PBMCs. These receptors all stem from a boy between 10 and 17 years old in good health and CMV-seronegative.

V and J are TRBV6-5 and TRBJ1-1; TRBD1 is a possible D gene (6 bases). V was pared by 2 bases and J by 4 bases, with 17 bases between. Germline CDR1 is MNHEY and CDR2 is SVGAGI. The CDR3 totals 16 residues. The CDR3 nucleotides read TGTGCCAGCAGTTACCCTAGAGCGGGGGCGGGCACTGAAGCTTTCTTT. Translating it yields CASSYPRAGAGTEAFF.

The V call is TRBV6-6, the J call TRBJ2-7, with D tentatively TRBD1 (6 bases). Germline loops: CDR1 MNHNY, CDR2 SVGAGI (reference sequence). Trimming cost V 10 bases and J 3 bases, with 13 bases left between them. The CDR3 totals 12 residues. The CDR3 region is CATSGHLYEQYF. CDR3 nucleotides: TGTGCCACCTCGGGACACCTCTACGAGCAGTACTTC.

The CDR3 protein is CSVWGTSGRAPDTQYF. The CDR3 bases are TGCAGCGTTTGGGGGACTAGCGGGAGGGCCCCTGATACGCAGTATTTT. The rearrangement links TRBV29-1 to TRBJ2-3, with 16 positions matching TRBD2. The CDR3 covers 16 residues. Germline CDR1 SQVTM, CDR2 ANQGSEA. The J segment lost 6 bases and the V segment lost 5 bases, leaving 8 bases of the junction unmatched.

Points on this clone: A junction end diverges from the germline sequence, so it may reflect a read error. This CDR3 reads CASSSLWTGASESDNKQFF. CDR3 coding DNA: TGCGCCAGCAGCTCCCTGTGGACAGGGGCCAGCGAAAGTGACAATAAGCAGTTCTTC. V is TRBV5-1 and J is TRBJ2-1; 9 positions match TRBD1. Germline CDR1 SGHRS, CDR2 YFSETQ. The length of the CDR3 is 19 residues.

The gene calls are TRBV6-1 and TRBJ2-7; 9 bases agree with TRBD2. The germline V gene has CDR1 MNHNS and CDR2 SASEGT. The CDR3 is 14 residues long. Losses at the gene ends were 9 bases for V and 1 base for J; bases not matched to a gene: 7. This chain's CDR3 is CASRKTSGSYEQYF. CDR3 sequence (DNA): TGTGCCAGTAGAAAGACTAGCGGATCCTACGAGCAGTACTTC.

The chain carries TRBV30 and TRBJ1-6, with D maybe TRBD1 (5 bases). This CDR3 is 15 amino acids long. V lost 0 bases to trimming and J lost 9 bases, with 15 bases between them. Germline CDR1 is GTSNPN and CDR2 is SVGIG (reference sequence). Written as DNA, the CDR3 is TGTGCCTGGAGTGTACCCCCAGGGAGGGGTTCACCCCTCCACTTT. Translation gives CAWSVPPGRGSPLHF.

The chain recombines TRBV7-6 with TRBJ1-2; D uncertain. CDR3 length: 13 amino acids. Germline CDR1 reads SGHVS; CDR2 reads FNYEAQ. V gave up 6 bases and J gave up 4 bases, with 12 bases separating them. The CDR3 DNA reads TGTGCCAGCAGTTCGGAATCGGGCTATGGCTACACCTTC. This codes for CASSSESGYGYTF.

The chain recombines TRBV7-8 with TRBJ2-7; D is perhaps TRBD2 (5 bases). V was trimmed by 1 base and J by 3 bases, leaving 13 bases between them. The length of the CDR3 is 15 residues. Germline V gene lookup returns CDR1 SGHVS and CDR2 FQNEAQ. The CDR3 DNA follows: TGTGCCAGCAGCTTAGGGACCTACGGGGACTACGAGCAGTACTTC. The encoded protein is CASSLGTYGDYEQYF.

About this clone itself: Additional DNA sequences in this sample encode the identical CDR3. The rearrangement joins TRBV30 to TRBJ2-5; TRBD2 matches 7 bases. The CDR3 covers 12 residues. The junction had 1 base not matched to a gene; V was cut back by 4 bases and J by 2 bases. CDR1 GTSNPN and CDR2 SVGIG come from the germline V gene (reference sequence). CDR3 region: CAWTSGQETQYF. DNA of the CDR3: TGTGCCTGGACTAGCGGACAAGAGACCCAGTACTTC.

The chain is built from TRBV4-2 and TRBJ2-3, with 7 bases that match TRBD2. J lost 1 base, V lost 0 bases, and 10 bases had no gene match. The length of the CDR3 is 18 residues. The germline gives CDR1 LGHNA, CDR2 YNFKEQ. CDR3 DNA: TGTGCCAGCAGCCAAGATAACGTGCGGGGGACCCGCACAGATACGCAGTATTTT. It translates to CASSQDNVRGTRTDTQYF.

V gene TRBV5-1 combines with J gene TRBJ2-1, with 13 bases matching TRBD2. V trimming: 4 bases; J trimming: 3 bases; junction bases outside the gene matches: 7. The CDR3 runs to 17 residues. Germline-derived CDR1 and CDR2 are SGHRS and YFSETQ. CDR3 loop: CASSGRGTSGVYNEQFF. The CDR3 DNA reads TGCGCCAGCAGCGGCCGCGGGACTAGCGGGGTCTACAATGAGCAGTTCTTC.

The chain combines TRBV30 with TRBJ1-1; D is uncertain. Per germline, CDR1 GTSNPN and CDR2 SVGIG (reference sequence). The V gene lost 1 base and the J gene lost 8 bases, with 11 bases spanning the gap. This CDR3 region has 12 residues. The CDR3 nucleotides are TGTGCCTGGAGTGAAGGTCGGGGAGAAGCTTTCTTT. This sequence encodes CAWSEGRGEAFF.

The chain is built from TRBV9 and TRBJ1-2; TRBD1 matches at 12 bases. V gave up 4 bases and J gave up 7 bases; unmatched junction bases: 11. The CDR3 is 16 residues long. CDR1 is SGDLS and CDR2 is YYNGEE in the germline V gene. For the CDR3, the DNA is TGTGCCAGCAGCTCTACCGGGACAGGGGGCACTCGTGGCTACACCTTC. Its protein is CASSSTGTGGTRGYTF.

The CDR3 reads CASSERPGQGLNTEAFF. The CDR3 bases are TGTGCCAGCAGCGAACGGCCGGGACAGGGACTTAACACTGAAGCTTTCTTT. The chain combines TRBV9 with TRBJ1-1, with TRBD1 matching 9 bases. The V gene end was trimmed by 3 bases and the J gene end by 2 bases; junction bases not matched to a gene: 11. This CDR3 region has 17 residues. CDR1 and CDR2 from the germline V gene are SGDLS and YYNGEE.

J is TRBJ2-2 and V is TRBV4-1; TRBD2 agrees at 16 bases. Germline V CDR1 and CDR2: MGHRA, YSYEKL. This CDR3 spans 18 amino acids. V gave up 5 bases and J gave up 4 bases; unmatched junction bases: 7. The CDR3, as DNA: TGCGCCAGCAGCTCCGGGACTAGCGGGAGGGTGGGCACCGGGGAGCTGTTTTTT. Residues: CASSSGTSGRVGTGELFF.

The genes are TRBV15 and TRBJ2-1, with 12 bases aligning to TRBD2. The length of the CDR3 is 19 residues. The junction had 16 bases not matched to a gene; V was cut back by 3 bases and J by 7 bases. Germline V gene data show CDR1 as LNHNV and CDR2 as YYDKDF (reference sequence). The CDR3 loop is CATSSETGRTSGAFNEQFF. CDR3 in DNA: TGTGCCACCAGCAGCGAAACTGGGAGGACTAGCGGGGCCTTTAATGAGCAGTTCTTC.

The rearrangement uses TRBV2 and TRBJ2-5, with 13 bases that match TRBD2. The germline gives CDR1 SNHLY, CDR2 FYNNEI. The CDR3 has 19 amino acids. The J segment lost 1 base and the V segment lost 6 bases, leaving 14 bases of the junction unmatched. The CDR3 reads CASSSTGTSGMGPQETQYF. The CDR3 DNA sequence: TGTGCCAGCAGCTCCACCGGGACTAGCGGGATGGGTCCCCAAGAGACCCAGTACTTC.

The chain joins TRBV28 to TRBJ2-7; 14 positions agree with TRBD2. The ends lost 4 bases at V and 5 bases at J; junction bases unmatched: 4. Germline V gene sequence: CDR1 MDHEN, CDR2 SYDVKM. CDR3 length: 15 residues. CDR3: CASSSLGLAGDEQYF. The CDR3 nucleotides read TGTGCCAGCAGTTCACTGGGACTAGCGGGAGACGAGCAGTACTTC.

The CDR3 region is CASSLAGGRYNEQFF. As DNA, the CDR3 is TGTGCCAGCAGCTTGGCCGGCGGGCGGTACAATGAGCAGTTCTTC. The rearrangement links TRBV11-2 to TRBJ2-1; tentatively, D is TRBD2 (5 bases). The CDR3 totals 15 residues. Trimming pared 3 bases from V and 4 bases from J, leaving 13 bases between. Germline V CDR1 and CDR2: SGHAT, FQNNGV.

This clone was detected only once. The chain couples TRBV6-4 to TRBJ1-1; TRBD1 might be the D (6 bases). The CDR3 has 14 residues. V gave up 4 bases and J gave up 5 bases, with 14 bases separating them. Per germline, CDR1 MRHNA and CDR2 SNTAGT. The CDR3 sequence: CASSANREGTEAFF. In nucleotides, the CDR3 is TGTGCCAGCAGTGCCAACAGGGAGGGGACTGAAGCTTTCTTT.

The rearrangement uses TRBV7-8 and TRBJ1-4, with D perhaps matching TRBD1 (6 bases). CDR3 length equals 15 residues. The V gene's germline CDR1 is SGHVS and CDR2 FQNEAQ. V dropped 1 base and J dropped 7 bases, with 13 bases sitting between them. CDR3 coding DNA: TGTGCCAGCAGCTTAGTTGGGGGCGCGGGTGAAAAACTGTTTTTT. Translated, it gives CASSLVGGAGEKLFF.

The chain has TRBV19 and TRBJ2-3; 8 bases agree with TRBD2. From germline, CDR1 is LNHDA and CDR2 SQIVND (reference sequence). V was clipped by 5 bases and J by 0 bases; unmatched bases: 7. The CDR3 totals 16 residues. The CDR3 is CASSPSSGSSTDTQYF. The CDR3 bases are TGTGCCAGTAGTCCCTCGAGCGGGAGTAGCACAGATACGCAGTATTTT.

The chain links TRBV4-1 to TRBJ1-2; 8 bases are a match to TRBD1. The V gene end was trimmed by 0 bases and the J gene end by 7 bases; junction bases not matched to a gene: 7. The CDR3 loop spans 15 amino acids. CDR1 is MGHRA, CDR2 YSYEKL, per germline. The CDR3 loop reads CASSQDYGQGSGYTF. The CDR3 bases are TGCGCCAGCAGCCAAGATTATGGACAGGGAAGTGGCTACACCTTC.

The chain links TRBV13 to TRBJ2-7, with 14 bases aligning to TRBD2. The CDR3 has 15 amino acids. Per the germline V gene, CDR1 is PRHDT and CDR2 is FYEKMQ (reference sequence). The V gene end was trimmed by 0 bases and the J gene end by 8 bases; junction bases not matched to a gene: 3. The CDR3 DNA reads as TGTGCCAGCAGCTTAGGGGGGACTAGCGGGAGACAGCAGTACTTC. It codes for CASSLGGTSGRQQYF. The entire variable domain, with the rest obtained from reference TRBV13 and TRBJ2-7, is as follows: AAGVIQSPRHLIKEKRETATLKCYPIPRHDTVYWYQQGPGQDPQFLISFYEKMQSDKGSIPDRFSAQQFSDYHSELNMSSLELGDSALYFCASSLGGTSGRQQYFGPGTRLTVT.

This chain joins TRBV5-4 and TRBJ2-7, with D tentatively TRBD2 (5 bases). The germline V gene encodes CDR1 SGHNT and CDR2 YYREEE (reference sequence). The CDR3 spans 14 residues. V dropped 2 bases and J dropped 3 bases, with 12 bases sitting between them. CDR3 nucleotides: TGTGCCAGCAGCTTTCATAGCGAGGGCTACGAGCAGTACTTC. Residues: CASSFHSEGYEQYF.

This rearrangement joins TRBV19 to TRBJ2-2, with 7 bases lining up with TRBD2. The CDR3 is made up of 15 amino acids. The germline V gene encodes CDR1 LNHDA and CDR2 SQIVND (reference sequence). The V segment lost 6 bases and the J segment 6 bases; nucleotides outside the gene matches: 10. The CDR3 region has the DNA TGTGCCAGTAGCTTCGCGGGGGTTTTCCCCGGGGAGCTGTTTTTT. Translated, it gives CASSFAGVFPGELFF.

The chain carries TRBV15 and TRBJ2-7; 7 bases align to TRBD2. The CDR3 extends over 17 amino acids. CDR1 is LNHNV, CDR2 YYDKDF, per germline (reference sequence). V shed 0 bases and J 4 bases; nucleotides not matched to a gene: 12. This chain's CDR3 is CATSRETLGLERYEQYF. The CDR3, as DNA: TGTGCCACCAGCAGAGAGACCCTCGGACTAGAACGGTACGAGCAGTACTTC.

This clone has more than one count but fewer than ten. V gene TRBV19 combines with J gene TRBJ1-2; D may be TRBD1 (5 bases). Per germline, CDR1 LNHDA and CDR2 SQIVND (reference sequence). This CDR3 has 12 amino acids. V lost 1 base and J 13 bases, leaving 13 bases between the germline ends. CDR3 amino acids: CASSIGTRETTF. In DNA, the CDR3 is TGTGCCAGTAGTATAGGGACAAGGGAAACCACCTTC. Based on the CDR3 plus reference TRBV19 and TRBJ1-2, the full variable domain is DGGITQSPKYLFRKEGQNVTLSCEQNLNHDAMYWYRQDPGQGLRLIYYSQIVNDFQKGDIAEGYSVSREKKESFPLTVTSAQKNPTAFYLCASSIGTRETTFGSGTRLTVV.

Turning to this clone: Relative to the germline gene, one junction end is altered; a read error may explain this. The rearrangement links TRBV19 to TRBJ1-2; perhaps TRBD1 as D (5 bases). The CDR3 is made up of 9 amino acids. Per the germline V gene, CDR1 is LNHDA and CDR2 is SQIVND (reference sequence). CDR3 loop: CASSREDNF. Here the CDR3 DNA reads TGTGCCAGTAGTAGGGAGGACAACTTC.

This clone was picked up one time. The chain employs TRBV30 and TRBJ2-1; 8 positions match TRBD2. This CDR3 contains 12 residues. Germline V CDR1 and CDR2: GTSNPN, SVGIG (reference sequence). J gave up 4 bases and V 7 bases, and 3 bases lay outside the gene matches. The CDR3 region has the DNA TGTGCCTCCCTAGCGGGTTACAATGAGCAGTTCTTC. It specifies CASLAGYNEQFF.